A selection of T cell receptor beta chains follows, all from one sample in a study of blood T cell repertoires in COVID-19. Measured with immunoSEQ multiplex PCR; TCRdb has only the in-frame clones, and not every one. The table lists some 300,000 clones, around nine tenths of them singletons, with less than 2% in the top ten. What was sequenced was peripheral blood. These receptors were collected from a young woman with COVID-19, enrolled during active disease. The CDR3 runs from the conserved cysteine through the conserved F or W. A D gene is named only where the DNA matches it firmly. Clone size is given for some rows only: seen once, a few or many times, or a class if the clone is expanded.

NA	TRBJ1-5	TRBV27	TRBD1	CASSLTGGWGSNQPQHF	TGTGCCAGCAGTCTTACAGGGGGCTGGGGGAGCAATCAGCCCCAGCATTTT
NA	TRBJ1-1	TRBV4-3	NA	CASSQDSGNTEAFF	TGCGCCAGCAGCCAAGATTCAGGTAACACTGAAGCTTTCTTT
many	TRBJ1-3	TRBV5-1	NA	CASSLGPGASGNTIYF	TGCGCCAGCAGCTTGGGCCCAGGGGCCTCTGGAAACACCATATATTTT
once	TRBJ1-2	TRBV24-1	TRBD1	CATSDQTGYGYTF	TGTGCCACCAGTGACCAGACAGGGTATGGCTACACCTTC
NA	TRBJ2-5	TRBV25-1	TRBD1	CASRRQGQETQYF	TGTGCCAGCAGAAGACAGGGACAAGAGACCCAGTACTTC
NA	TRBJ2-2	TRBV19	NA	CASKGSGSNAGELFF	TGTGCCAGTAAGGGTAGCGGATCGAACGCCGGGGAGCTGTTTTTT
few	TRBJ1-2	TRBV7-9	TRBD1	CASSLLGTGRSNGYTF	TGTGCCAGCAGCCTTCTCGGGACAGGGCGTTCGAACGGCTACACCTTC
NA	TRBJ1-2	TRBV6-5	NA	CASRVGTTHGYTF	TGTGCCAGCAGAGTGGGGACAACCCATGGCTACACCTTC
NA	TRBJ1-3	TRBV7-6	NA	CASSLATGGSGNTIYF	TGTGCCAGCAGCTTAGCGACGGGGGGCTCTGGAAACACCATATATTTT
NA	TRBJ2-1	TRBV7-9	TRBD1	CASSPKGGSFSYNEQFF	TGTGCCAGCAGCCCGAAAGGGGGCTCCTTCTCCTACAATGAGCAGTTCTTC
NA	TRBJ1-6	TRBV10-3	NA	CATQEGTSPLHF	TGTGCCACCCAAGAGGGTACATCACCCCTCCACTTT
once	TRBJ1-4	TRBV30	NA	CAWSGQSNEKLFF	TGTGCCTGGTCCGGACAGAGTAATGAAAAACTGTTTTTT
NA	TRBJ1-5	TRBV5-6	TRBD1	CASSPSGGLQPQHF	TGTGCCAGCAGCCCCTCAGGGGGCTTGCAGCCCCAGCATTTT
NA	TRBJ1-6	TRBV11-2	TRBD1	CASSSYRDSLNSPLHF	TGTGCCAGCAGCTCATACCGGGACAGCCTTAATTCACCCCTCCACTTT
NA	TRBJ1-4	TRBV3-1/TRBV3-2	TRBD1	CASSPILWDRGPTDEKLFF	TGTGCCAGCAGCCCGATTCTTTGGGACAGGGGGCCCACTGATGAAAAACTGTTTTTT
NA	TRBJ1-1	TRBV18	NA	CASSPGISGTEAFF	TGTGCCAGCTCACCAGGGATAAGCGGAACTGAAGCTTTCTTT
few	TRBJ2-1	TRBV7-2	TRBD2	CASGSSGGAVKEQFF	TGTGCCAGCGGCTCTAGCGGGGGGGCCGTTAAGGAGCAGTTCTTC
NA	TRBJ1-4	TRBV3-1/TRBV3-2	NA	CASSPSWASNEKLFF	TGTGCCAGCAGCCCAAGTTGGGCTTCTAATGAAAAACTGTTTTTT
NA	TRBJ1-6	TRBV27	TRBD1	CASSYTGTARSPLHF	TGTGCCAGCAGCTACACCGGGACAGCGAGGTCACCCCTCCACTTT
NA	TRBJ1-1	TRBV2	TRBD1	CASSIPTGVEAFF	TGTGCCAGCAGTATACCGACAGGGGTTGAAGCTTTCTTT
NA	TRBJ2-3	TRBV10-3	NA	CAISEPSDTQYF	TGTGCCATCAGTGAGCCTTCAGATACGCAGTATTTT
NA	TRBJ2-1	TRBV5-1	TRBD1	CASSLVTGGNEQFF	TGCGCCAGCAGCTTGGTGACAGGGGGCAATGAGCAGTTCTTC
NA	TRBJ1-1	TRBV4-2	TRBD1	CASSSTGQAASEAFF	TGTGCCAGCAGCTCCACGGGACAGGCGGCGTCCGAAGCTTTCTTT
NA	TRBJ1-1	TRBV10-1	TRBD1	CASSVGDRDRVRDTEAFF	TGCGCCAGCAGTGTAGGGGACAGGGATAGAGTACGGGACACTGAAGCTTTCTTT
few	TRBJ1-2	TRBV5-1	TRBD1	CASNPGQGARSYTF	TGCGCCAGCAACCCCGGACAGGGGGCACGCAGCTACACCTTC
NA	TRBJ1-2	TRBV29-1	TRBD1	CSVVGQGVYGYTF	TGCAGCGTTGTGGGACAGGGTGTCTATGGCTACACCTTC
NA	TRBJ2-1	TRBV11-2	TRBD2	CASNRARAGGNNEQFF	TGTGCCAGCAACCGGGCACGAGCGGGGGGAAACAATGAGCAGTTCTTC
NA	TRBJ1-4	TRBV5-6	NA	CASRPDSQTTNEKLFF	TGTGCCAGCAGACCGGACAGCCAAACAACTAATGAAAAACTGTTTTTT
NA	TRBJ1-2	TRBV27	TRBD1	CASRYAGQGYGYTF	TGTGCCAGCAGGTATGCGGGACAGGGCTATGGCTACACCTTC
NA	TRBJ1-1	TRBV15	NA	CATSRVPREPMNTEAFF	TGTGCCACCAGCAGAGTTCCCAGGGAACCTATGAACACTGAAGCTTTCTTT
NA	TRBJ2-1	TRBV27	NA	CASSLIPPAGEQFF	TGTGCCAGCAGTTTAATTCCCCCGGCGGGGGAGCAGTTCTTC
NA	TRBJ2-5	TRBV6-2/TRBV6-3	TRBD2	CASSYFSAGGETQYF	TGTGCCAGCAGTTATTTTTCTGCGGGGGGCGAGACCCAGTACTTC
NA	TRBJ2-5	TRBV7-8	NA	CASSSEQTGSETQYF	TGTGCCAGCAGCTCAGAGCAGACAGGATCCGAGACCCAGTACTTC
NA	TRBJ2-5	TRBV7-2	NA	CASSAYLQETQYF	TGTGCCAGCAGCGCCTACTTACAAGAGACCCAGTACTTC
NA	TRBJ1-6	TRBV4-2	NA	CASSQDYAGSLNSPLHF	TGTGCCAGCAGCCAAGATTACGCGGGGTCATTGAATTCACCCCTCCACTTT
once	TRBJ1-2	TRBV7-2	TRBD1	CASSLAYRGQGYTF	TGTGCCAGCAGCTTAGCGTACAGGGGGCAAGGCTACACCTTC
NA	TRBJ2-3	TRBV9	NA	CASSVSQYTDTQYF	TGTGCCAGCAGCGTGTCACAGTACACAGATACGCAGTATTTT
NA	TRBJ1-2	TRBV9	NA	CASSVAPGNYGYTF	TGTGCCAGCAGCGTAGCCCCTGGCAACTATGGCTACACCTTC
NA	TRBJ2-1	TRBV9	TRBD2	CASSAPGGIDLEEQFF	TGTGCCAGCAGCGCACCGGGGGGGATTGATCTTGAGGAGCAGTTCTTC
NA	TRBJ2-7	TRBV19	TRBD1	CASSPLGDSLSYEQYF	TGTGCCAGTAGCCCCCTTGGGGACAGTCTTTCCTACGAGCAGTACTTC
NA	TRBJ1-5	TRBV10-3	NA	CAISDRGGQPQHF	TGTGCCATCAGTGACCGGGGGGGCCAGCCCCAGCATTTT
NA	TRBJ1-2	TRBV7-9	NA	CASSPSTSVGYTF	TGTGCCAGCAGCCCATCTACGTCGGTCGGCTACACCTTC
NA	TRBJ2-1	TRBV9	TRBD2	CASSASGGARGNEQFF	TGTGCCAGCAGCGCAAGCGGGGGGGCGAGAGGAAATGAGCAGTTCTTC
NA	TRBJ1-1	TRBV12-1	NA	CASSCRGHPVTEAFF	TGTGCCAGCAGCTGCCGTGGACACCCGGTCACTGAAGCTTTCTTT
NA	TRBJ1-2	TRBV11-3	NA	CASSLIRGYGYTF	TGTGCCAGCAGCTTAATAAGGGGCTATGGCTACACCTTC
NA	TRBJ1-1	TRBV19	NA	CASSTGSGVTEAFF	TGTGCCAGTAGTACAGGATCAGGGGTCACTGAAGCTTTCTTT
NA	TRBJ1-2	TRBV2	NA	CASSPLVANYGYTF	TGTGCCAGCAGCCCCTTAGTAGCTAACTATGGCTACACCTTC
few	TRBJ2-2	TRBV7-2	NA	CASSLRRGTGELFF	TGTGCCAGCAGCCTGAGACGGGGGACCGGGGAGCTGTTTTTT
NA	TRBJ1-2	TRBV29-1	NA	CSVTTDGYTF	TGCAGCGTGACGACAGATGGCTACACCTTC
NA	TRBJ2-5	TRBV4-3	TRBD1	CASSRASLATGGGQAQYF	TGCGCCAGCAGCCGAGCATCGCTAGCGACAGGGGGGGGGCAGGCCCAGTACTTC